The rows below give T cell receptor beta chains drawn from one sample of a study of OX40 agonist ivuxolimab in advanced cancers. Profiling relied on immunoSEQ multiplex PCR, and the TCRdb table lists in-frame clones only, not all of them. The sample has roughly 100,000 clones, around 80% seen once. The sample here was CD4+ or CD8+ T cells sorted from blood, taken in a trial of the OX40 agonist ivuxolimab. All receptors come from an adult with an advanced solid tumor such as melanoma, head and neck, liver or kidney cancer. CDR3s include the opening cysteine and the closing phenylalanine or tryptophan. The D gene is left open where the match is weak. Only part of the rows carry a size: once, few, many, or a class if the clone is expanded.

TGTGCCAGCAGTGATGAGGCCTACAATGAGCAGTTCTTC	CASSDEAYNEQFF	TRBJ2-1	-	TRBV2	-
TGTGCCAGCAGTCGAAACAGGGATGAACAGCCCCAGCATTTT	CASSRNRDEQPQHF	TRBJ1-5	-	TRBV2	few
TGTGCCAGCAGCTTCGGGCTGGGCTACACCTTC	CASSFGLGYTF	TRBJ1-2	-	TRBV7-9	-
TGCGCCAGCAGCTCAATAGCGGGAAGCACAGATACGCAGTATTTT	CASSSIAGSTDTQYF	TRBJ2-3	TRBD2	TRBV5-1	-
TGTGCCAGCAGTGACCGGCGGGGAGTGGATGAAAAACTGTTTTTT	CASSDRRGVDEKLFF	TRBJ1-4	-	TRBV25-1	-
TGTGCCAGCAGTTACAGCTGGGACAGGGAATACGAGCAGTACTTC	CASSYSWDREYEQYF	TRBJ2-7	TRBD1	TRBV6-6	-
TGTGCCAGCAGCTTACTCGGCAGGGCTTTCAATCAGCCCCAGCATTTT	CASSLLGRAFNQPQHF	TRBJ1-5	-	TRBV7-8	few
TGTGCCAGCACCTTAAGGGGAGCGGTCACCGGGGAGCTGTTTTTT	CASTLRGAVTGELFF	TRBJ2-2	-	TRBV7-9	-
TGTGCCAGCTCACCACCGATAGGGACAGGGGGAGCCTTTAGCACAGATACGCAGTATTTT	CASSPPIGTGGAFSTDTQYF	TRBJ2-3	TRBD1	TRBV18	-
TGTGCCAGCTCACCAAAGGAGGGAGGAAGGGATCAGCCCCAGCATTTT	CASSPKEGGRDQPQHF	TRBJ1-5	-	TRBV18	few
TGTGCCAGCAGTCCAAGAGCGGGGGGTGGCGCAGATACGCAGTATTTT	CASSPRAGGGADTQYF	TRBJ2-3	TRBD2	TRBV7-2	-
TGTGCCAGCAGCGCCGACCTGGGACTGAGAGAGACCCAGTACTTC	CASSADLGLRETQYF	TRBJ2-5	-	TRBV7-9	-
TGTGCCAGCAGTGCAGGGGGCAAAAACATTCAGTACTTC	CASSAGGKNIQYF	TRBJ2-4	TRBD1	TRBV2	-
TGCAGCGTTGAGTCGAGAGATTTAGAGACCCAGTACTTC	CSVESRDLETQYF	TRBJ2-5	-	TRBV29-1	-
TGTGCCAGTAGGAAGGGGAGCGTGTTAGATACGCAGTATTTT	CASRKGSVLDTQYF	TRBJ2-3	-	TRBV19	few
TGTGCCAGCAGCGTAGCGGGAGGGAGGGTGGAGACCCAGTACTTC	CASSVAGGRVETQYF	TRBJ2-5	TRBD2	TRBV9	once
TGTGCCACCACCCGGGGGGAAGAGACCCAGTACTTC	CATTRGEETQYF	TRBJ2-5	TRBD2	TRBV5-8	-
TGTGCCAGCAGTGAAGGAGACAGGCGGACTGAAGCTTTCTTT	CASSEGDRRTEAFF	TRBJ1-1	-	TRBV6-1	-
TGTGCCAGCATGAGTGGGGGGAGAGTATACAATGAGCAGTTCTTC	CASMSGGRVYNEQFF	TRBJ2-1	-	TRBV6-5	few
TGTGCTAGTGGTTTCGGAGCCGATCCCGGGGAGCTGTTTTTT	CASGFGADPGELFF	TRBJ2-2	-	TRBV12-5	-
TGTGCCTGGAGCCGGCAGGGGGTCTATGGCTACACCTTC	CAWSRQGVYGYTF	TRBJ1-2	TRBD1	TRBV30	-
TGCGCCAGCAGCTTGCTGACGGGGCCAGATACGCAGTATTTT	CASSLLTGPDTQYF	TRBJ2-3	-	TRBV5-1	-
TGTGCCAGCGCGCACAGAACGGGGGTGGTCACTGAAGCTTTCTTT	CASAHRTGVVTEAFF	TRBJ1-1	-	TRBV6-5	-
TGTGCCAGTAGTATTCCGGGACACTCCGCCTCAAACTATGGCTACACCTTC	CASSIPGHSASNYGYTF	TRBJ1-2	-	TRBV19	once
TGTGCCATCAGTGAGTCGGACAGGGGCCTGACCTACGAGCAGTACTTC	CAISESDRGLTYEQYF	TRBJ2-7	TRBD1	TRBV10-3	-
TGTGCCAGCAGCTCCCCGAGTAACGATGGAGGTTACGAGCAGTACTTC	CASSSPSNDGGYEQYF	TRBJ2-7	-	TRBV7-2	-
TGTGCCAGCAGAGTCGGGGGGGTGGTGAGGGAGACCCAGTACTTC	CASRVGGVVRETQYF	TRBJ2-5	TRBD2	TRBV6-5	-
TGCGCCAGCAGCTTGGGAACTCTAGCGTCTAGCACAGATACGCAGTATTTT	CASSLGTLASSTDTQYF	TRBJ2-3	-	TRBV5-1	few
TGTGCCAGCAGTTGGTCCGGGGGGGGCAATCAGCCCCAGCATTTT	CASSWSGGGNQPQHF	TRBJ1-5	-	TRBV28	-
TGTGCCAGCAGTCCCTCTAGCGGCACAGATACGCAGTATTTT	CASSPSSGTDTQYF	TRBJ2-3	-	TRBV6-5	-
TGCAGCGTCACCCCGGAAGCTAACTATGGCTACACCTTC	CSVTPEANYGYTF	TRBJ1-2	-	TRBV29-1	-
TGTGCCAGCAGGACGAGGGGGCATGACACTGAAGCTTTCTTT	CASRTRGHDTEAFF	TRBJ1-1	TRBD1	TRBV2	-
TGTGCCACCACCTACCCCGCTAACACTGAAGCTTTCTTT	CATTYPANTEAFF	TRBJ1-1	-	TRBV28	-
TGTGCCTGGAGGGGGGCGTTAAAGAGCCCTGAAGCTTTCTTT	CAWRGALKSPEAFF	TRBJ1-1	-	TRBV30	-
TGTGCCAGCAGTGCGGGGTCTAGCGAAGCCAAAAACATTCAGTACTTC	CASSAGSSEAKNIQYF	TRBJ2-4	-	TRBV2	-
TGTGCCTGGAGTCTCGGGCAGGGGGCAACAGATACGCAGTATTTT	CAWSLGQGATDTQYF	TRBJ2-3	TRBD1	TRBV30	-
TGCGCCAGCAGTGTCTATGACAGGGGGAATCAGCCCCAGCATTTT	CASSVYDRGNQPQHF	TRBJ1-5	TRBD1	TRBV10-1	-
TGCGCCAGCAGCCAGTCCACCGGGACAGGGGATTCACCCCTCCACTTT	CASSQSTGTGDSPLHF	TRBJ1-6	TRBD1	TRBV4-1	-
TGTGCCAGCTCACCAGGAAGGAACTATGGCTACACCTTC	CASSPGRNYGYTF	TRBJ1-2	-	TRBV18	-
TGTGCCATCAAGGACCCTTACTCTGGGGCCAACGTCCTGACTTTC	CAIKDPYSGANVLTF	TRBJ2-6	-	TRBV28	once
TGTGCCAGCAGCTTAGATCATGGAGTAGCGAATAGGGATTACGAGCAGTACTTC	CASSLDHGVANRDYEQYF	TRBJ2-7	-	TRBV11-2	-
TGCGCCAGCAGTGATGGACAGGGCCCCACAGATACGCAGTATTTT	CASSDGQGPTDTQYF	TRBJ2-3	TRBD1	TRBV10-1	-
TGTGCCTGGGCGGGACTAGCTTTCGAGACCCAGTACTTC	CAWAGLAFETQYF	TRBJ2-5	TRBD2	TRBV30	-
TGCGCCAGCAGTGAGTCTCGAGCGGGGGGCTCAGATACGCAGTATTTT	CASSESRAGGSDTQYF	TRBJ2-3	TRBD2	TRBV10-1	-
TGTGCCAGTAAGGAGGGGGTGGTTGAAAAACTGTTTTTT	CASKEGVVEKLFF	TRBJ1-4	-	TRBV19	-
TGTGCCAGCAGCCCCGGTAACCGGGACCCGGCTCGCACAGATACGCAGTATTTT	CASSPGNRDPARTDTQYF	TRBJ2-3	-	TRBV7-2	-
TGTGCCAGCAGCGCTGGACAGGGTCGAGGAAACACCATATATTTT	CASSAGQGRGNTIYF	TRBJ1-3	TRBD1	TRBV9	-
TGTGCCAGCAGCTTATTTTGGCGGGGAAGAGGAGGCTACACCTTC	CASSLFWRGRGGYTF	TRBJ1-2	-	TRBV7-3	-
TGCGCCCGCAGCCCGGCGGGGGGGGCCTACAATGAGCAGTTCTTC	CARSPAGGAYNEQFF	TRBJ2-1	TRBD2	TRBV5-1	-
TGTGCCAGCAGTTACCTTACAGGGCCTGGAAATTCACCCCTCCACTTT	CASSYLTGPGNSPLHF	TRBJ1-6	-	TRBV6-5	-
TGTGCCTGGAGTGTACGTTTGGGCGGGTGGCATGAAAAACTGTTTTTT	CAWSVRLGGWHEKLFF	TRBJ1-4	-	TRBV30	-
TGTGCCAGCAGTAGGGGACAGGGGGTCACAGATACGCAGTATTTT	CASSRGQGVTDTQYF	TRBJ2-3	TRBD1	TRBV6-5	-
TGTGCCAGCACGGAGAGGGGAAGCACAGATACGCAGTATTTT	CASTERGSTDTQYF	TRBJ2-3	-	TRBV7-9	once
TGCGCCAGCAGATTACAGGGGGAGGCGGCCGAGCAGTACTTC	CASRLQGEAAEQYF	TRBJ2-7	TRBD1	TRBV5-1	-
TGTGCCAGCTCACCCCAGGGGCTAGCAGCGAACACCGGGGAGCTGTTTTTT	CASSPQGLAANTGELFF	TRBJ2-2	-	TRBV18	-
TGTGCCAGCAGCCCGACTAGCGGGGGGCTAATCCAAGAGACCCAGTACTTC	CASSPTSGGLIQETQYF	TRBJ2-5	TRBD2	TRBV7-6	few
TGTGCCAGCACCTCCCCGGGTGGGGGCTACACCTTC	CASTSPGGGYTF	TRBJ1-2	-	TRBV7-8	once
TGTGCCAGCAGCCCCTCCGAGGGGAGCTCTGGAAACACCATATATTTT	CASSPSEGSSGNTIYF	TRBJ1-3	-	TRBV9	-
TGTGCCAGCAGTTCACTACAGGGGTATAATTCACCCCTCCACTTT	CASSSLQGYNSPLHF	TRBJ1-6	TRBD1	TRBV6-5	once